Listed below are T cell receptor beta chains from one sample, sequenced in a study of blood T cells in healthy people across ages. In TCRdb, the 5' RACE reads were re-called with MiXCR into one record per CDR3 protein. The sample includes roughly 800,000 distinct CDR3 sequences, 58% of them seen just once. Specimen: blood. The receptors come from a man aged 25-40 years in good health. CDR3s include the opening cysteine and the closing phenylalanine or tryptophan. The order of the fields is clone size, D gene, V gene, J gene, CDR3 protein, CDR3 DNA. A D gene is named only where the DNA matches it firmly. Only some rows state a clone size, as once, few, many or a class for expanded clones.

abundance: NA; d_gene: NA; v_gene: TRBV20-1; j_gene: TRBJ2-3; CDR3aa: CSARSPVGSDTQYF; CDR3nt: TGCAGTGCTAGATCCCCCGTTGGTTCAGATACGCAGTATTTT
abundance: NA; d_gene: TRBD2; v_gene: TRBV9; j_gene: TRBJ2-1; CDR3aa: CASSVRGTTARDEQFF; CDR3nt: TGTGCCAGCAGCGTACGTGGGACTACTGCGAGGGATGAGCAGTTCTTC
abundance: NA; d_gene: NA; v_gene: TRBV4-1; j_gene: TRBJ2-1; CDR3aa: CASSQDGGLAVNEQFF; CDR3nt: TGCGCCAGCAGCCAAGATGGGGGACTGGCGGTCAATGAGCAGTTCTTC
abundance: few; d_gene: NA; v_gene: TRBV7-2; j_gene: TRBJ2-1; CDR3aa: CASSLRGKNEQFF; CDR3nt: TGTGCCAGCAGCTTAAGGGGAAAGAATGAGCAGTTCTTC
abundance: NA; d_gene: NA; v_gene: TRBV5-8; j_gene: TRBJ2-7; CDR3aa: CASSLPNQKLNEQYF; CDR3nt: TGTGCCAGCAGCTTGCCCAACCAGAAGCTGAACGAGCAGTACTTC
abundance: NA; d_gene: TRBD2; v_gene: TRBV14; j_gene: TRBJ2-1; CDR3aa: CASTKRGRGIHKQFF; CDR3nt: TGTGCCAGCACTAAGCGGGGACGGGGGATCCATAAGCAGTTCTTC
abundance: few; d_gene: TRBD1; v_gene: TRBV6-6; j_gene: TRBJ2-7; CDR3aa: CASSPGTGGDYEQYF; CDR3nt: TGTGCCAGCAGCCCCGGGACAGGGGGCGATTACGAGCAGTACTTC
abundance: NA; d_gene: NA; v_gene: TRBV21-1; j_gene: TRBJ1-6; CDR3aa: CASSKLPGSPPHF; CDR3nt: TGTGCCAGCAGCAAGCTTCCGGGGTCACCCCCCCACTTT
abundance: once; d_gene: NA; v_gene: TRBV7-2; j_gene: TRBJ1-3; CDR3aa: CASSLSGKGSGNTIYF; CDR3nt: TGTGCCAGCAGCTTATCAGGGAAGGGGTCTGGAAACACCATATATTTT
abundance: NA; d_gene: NA; v_gene: TRBV6-5; j_gene: TRBJ1-2; CDR3aa: CASSRPSQGFYGYTF; CDR3nt: TGTGCCAGCAGCCGTCCCTCACAGGGTTTCTATGGCTACACCTTC
abundance: few; d_gene: NA; v_gene: TRBV29-1; j_gene: TRBJ2-1; CDR3aa: CSAGTQGNEQFF; CDR3nt: TGCAGCGCTGGGACGCAAGGCAATGAGCAGTTCTTC
abundance: NA; d_gene: NA; v_gene: TRBV6-1; j_gene: TRBJ2-5; CDR3aa: CASSTSSEGLTQYF; CDR3nt: TGTGCCAGCAGCACCAGCAGCGAGGGATTGACCCAGTACTTC
abundance: NA; d_gene: NA; v_gene: TRBV20-1; j_gene: TRBJ2-1; CDR3aa: CSAPRGGSSSYNEQFF; CDR3nt: TGCAGTGCTCCCCGAGGAGGATCGAGCTCCTACAATGAGCAGTTCTTC
abundance: NA; d_gene: TRBD1; v_gene: TRBV7-8; j_gene: TRBJ2-2; CDR3aa: CASSSTGALTGELFF; CDR3nt: TGTGCCAGCAGCTCGACAGGGGCACTCACCGGGGAGCTGTTTTTT
abundance: NA; d_gene: TRBD1; v_gene: TRBV18; j_gene: TRBJ2-3; CDR3aa: CASPDPGQGASDTQYF; CDR3nt: TGTGCCAGCCCTGATCCGGGACAGGGGGCGTCAGATACGCAGTATTTT
abundance: NA; d_gene: TRBD1; v_gene: TRBV18; j_gene: TRBJ1-6; CDR3aa: CASSPTGDRNSPLHF; CDR3nt: TGTGCCAGCTCACCAACGGGGGACAGAAATTCACCCCTCCACTTT